A single sample gave rise to the 23 T cell receptor beta chains below, sequenced in a study of T cells of healthy individuals. TCRdb re-analysed the 5' RACE reads in MiXCR, keeping a single row per CDR3 protein. The repertoire holds about 100,000 distinct CDR3 sequences, around 17% seen once, with about 6% in the top ten. The receptors derive from a human donor in good health.

The V call is TRBV6-1, the J call TRBJ1-1, with no clear D. This CDR3 has 9 residues. CDR1 MNHNS and CDR2 SASEGT come from the germline V gene. Trimming removed 2 bases at V and 11 bases at J, with 3 bases between. This CDR3 reads CASSESAFF. The CDR3 bases are TGTGCCAGCAGTGAAAGCGCTTTCTTT.

This clonotype was picked up a small number of times. V is TRBV6-2 or TRBV6-3 and J is TRBJ2-7; D is undetermined. Trimming pared 6 bases from V and 1 base from J, leaving 7 bases between. Germline V gene lookup returns CDR1 MNHEY and CDR2 SVGEGT. CDR3 length: 12 amino acids. The CDR3 region is CASSYRSYEQYF. The CDR3 nucleotides read TGTGCCAGCAGCTACCGTTCCTACGAGCAGTACTTC.

Ten or more counts support this clonotype. J is TRBJ1-1 and V is TRBV28, with D perhaps matching TRBD1 (6 bases). Trimming removed 6 bases at V and 0 bases at J, with 11 bases between. The CDR3 loop spans 14 amino acids. CDR1 and CDR2 from the germline V gene are MDHEN and SYDVKM. The CDR3 bases are TGTGCCAGCAGGCTCGGACAGCTGAACACTGAAGCTTTCTTT. It codes for CASRLGQLNTEAFF.

This clonotype has at least ten counts. V is TRBV2 and J is TRBJ2-1; 9 bases are shared with TRBD1. V shed 7 bases, J shed 9 bases, and the junction held 10 bases outside the gene matches. The CDR3 runs to 14 residues. CDR1 SNHLY and CDR2 FYNNEI come from the germline V gene. The CDR3: CASNRDRAIGEQFF. The CDR3 DNA reads TGTGCCAGCAACCGGGACAGGGCAATTGGTGAGCAGTTCTTC. Complete variable domain (other parts from reference TRBV2 and TRBJ2-1): EPEVTQTPSHQVTQMGQEVILRCVPISNHLYFYWYRQILGQKVEFLVSFYNNEISEKSEIFDDQFSVERPDGSNFTLKIRSTKLEDSAMYFCASNRDRAIGEQFFGPGTRLTVL.

This clonotype was seen ten or more times. V usage is TRBV7-9 and J usage is TRBJ2-7; D is ambiguous. CDR3 length: 12 residues. The V gene's germline CDR1 is SEHNR and CDR2 FQNEAQ (reference sequence). Trimming left V 8 bases short and J 0 bases short, with 8 bases between. CDR3 sequence (DNA): TGTGCCAGCGGCAGGAGCTCCTACGAGCAGTACTTC. Its protein product is CASGRSSYEQYF.

The rearrangement uses TRBV19 and TRBJ2-1, with D hard to call. CDR1 is LNHDA and CDR2 is SQIVND in the germline V gene (reference sequence). V was shortened by 7 bases and J by 10 bases, with 14 bases between the two germline ends. There are 12 residues in the CDR3. As DNA, the CDR3 is TGTGCCAGTATTGGACCGTCCCTGGAGCAGTTCTTC. This encodes CASIGPSLEQFF.

The chain carries TRBV7-8 and TRBJ2-3; TRBD2 matches 13 bases. Germline CDR1 reads SGHVS; CDR2 reads FQNEAQ. This CDR3 is 16 amino acids long. J lost 4 bases, V lost 5 bases, and 6 bases had no gene match. The CDR3 region is CASSPRTSGSADTQYF. Written as DNA, the CDR3 is TGTGCCAGCAGCCCCCGGACTAGCGGGAGTGCAGATACGCAGTATTTT.

V is TRBV4-1 and J is TRBJ2-4; TRBD1 is a possible D gene (6 bases). V gave up 0 bases and J gave up 2 bases, with 23 bases separating them. CDR1 MGHRA and CDR2 YSYEKL come from the germline V gene. This CDR3 comprises 20 residues. The DNA of the CDR3 is TGCGCCAGCAGCCAAGATCTGGGCCAGGGGCCACCCGGGTCCAAAAACATTCAGTACTTC. It specifies CASSQDLGQGPPGSKNIQYF.

Only a few counts were recorded for this clonotype. V gene TRBV7-9 combines with J gene TRBJ1-3, with unresolved D. CDR3 length: 14 residues. V gave up 7 bases and J gave up 0 bases, with 10 bases separating them. Germline values: CDR1 SEHNR, CDR2 FQNEAQ (reference sequence). The CDR3 is CASNHGSSGNTIYF. The CDR3 nucleotides read TGTGCCAGCAATCACGGTAGCTCTGGAAACACCATATATTTT.

This clonotype was detected a few times. This chain joins TRBV12-2 and TRBJ2-4; whether TRBD2, the table's D call, matches the DNA was not checked. TRBV12-2 is termed a pseudogene. The CDR3 is 16 residues long. The chain's CDR3 is CATSGLAGETKNIQYF. Here the CDR3 DNA reads TGTGCAACTTCGGGACTAGCGGGCGAGACCAAAAACATTCAGTACTTC.

This chain connects TRBV20-1 to TRBJ2-2, with D unclear. The CDR3 length is 13 residues. V shed 1 base and J shed 6 bases, with 9 bases lying between them. CDR1 DFQATT and CDR2 SNEGSKA come from the germline V gene (reference sequence). The CDR3 DNA is TGCAGTGCTAGAGCGGCAGCCGCCGGGGAGCTGTTTTTT. This translates into CSARAAAAGELFF.

V usage is TRBV5-1 and J usage is TRBJ2-7; weak D call: TRBD1 (6 bases). Germline CDR1 reads SGHRS; CDR2 reads YFSETQ. The CDR3 extends over 14 amino acids. V gave up 0 bases and J gave up 2 bases, with 9 bases separating them. The CDR3 nucleotides read TGCGCCAGCAGCTTGGAAGGACAGACCTACGAGCAGTACTTC. This sequence encodes CASSLEGQTYEQYF.

This sequence joins TRBV2 and TRBJ2-2; the match to TRBD1 covers 9 bases. The CDR3 loop spans 17 amino acids. V lost 4 bases and J lost 4; bases outside the gene matches: 10. Germline CDR1 SNHLY, CDR2 FYNNEI. In nucleotides, the CDR3 is TGTGCCAGCAGTGTGGGTCGAGACAGGGGGTTCACCGGGGAGCTGTTTTTT. This sequence encodes CASSVGRDRGFTGELFF.

This clonotype was counted many times. The chain is built from TRBV9 and TRBJ2-7, with D possibly TRBD1 on 6 matching bases. Germline assignment: CDR1 SGDLS and CDR2 YYNGEE. The V gene lost 4 bases and the J gene lost 9 bases, with 23 bases spanning the gap. The CDR3 consists of 15 residues. The CDR3 region has the DNA TGTGCCAGCAGCCCCCGGACAGCACAGTTTACGAGGCAGTACTTC. Translation gives CASSPRTAQFTRQYF.

There are many counts of this clonotype. V usage is TRBV15 and J usage is TRBJ1-5; 7 bases align to TRBD1. The CDR3 length is 16 residues. V was pared by 3 bases and J by 4 bases, with 9 bases of the junction left unmatched. Germline CDR1 and CDR2: LNHNV and YYDKDF (reference sequence). The CDR3 DNA reads as TGTGCCACCAGCAGGGACCGGACAGGTGGTAATCAGCCCCAGCATTTT. Translated, it gives CATSRDRTGGNQPQHF. Based on the CDR3 plus reference TRBV15 and TRBJ1-5, the full variable domain is DAMVIQNPRYQVTQFGKPVTLSCSQTLNHNVMYWYQQKSSQAPKLLFHYYDKDFNNEADTPDNFQSRRPNTSFCFLDIRSPGLGDTAMYLCATSRDRTGGNQPQHFGDGTRLSIL.

The table lists this clonotype with many counts. The chain combines TRBV19 with TRBJ2-1, with 9 bases aligning to TRBD2. The CDR3 sequence is 15 residues long. V trimming: 3 bases; J trimming: 6 bases; junction bases outside the gene matches: 6. The V gene's germline CDR1 is LNHDA and CDR2 SQIVND (reference sequence). The CDR3 nucleotides are TGTGCCAGTAGTATGCTGGGACTAGCATTCAATGAGCAGTTCTTC. This translates into CASSMLGLAFNEQFF.

The chain carries TRBV20-1 and TRBJ2-7; D tentatively fits TRBD1 or TRBD2 (5 bases each). V lost 5 bases, J lost 6 bases, and 14 bases lay in between. The germline gives CDR1 DFQATT, CDR2 SNEGSKA (reference sequence). CDR3 size: 12 residues. CDR3 protein: CSAPQGRGEQYF. CDR3 sequence (DNA): TGCAGTGCTCCCCAGGGACGGGGCGAGCAGTACTTC.

This clonotype was seen ten or more times. The chain uses TRBV3-1 and TRBJ1-1, with 12 bases matching TRBD1. Germline CDR1 is LGHDT and CDR2 is YNNKEL (reference sequence). The ends lost 0 bases at V and 10 bases at J; junction bases unmatched: 6. This CDR3 is built from 15 residues. CDR3 region: CASSQEAGQGAGAFF. The CDR3 DNA is TGTGCCAGCAGCCAAGAAGCGGGACAGGGGGCCGGAGCTTTCTTT.

In its sample, this clonotype was seen a few times. The CDR3 nucleotides are TGTGCCAGCAGCCCCGACCGGGACAGGGGCTCCTACAATGAGCAGTTCTTC. This codes for CASSPDRDRGSYNEQFF. This rearrangement joins TRBV11-2 to TRBJ2-1; 10 nucleotides align to TRBD1. The CDR3 is 17 residues long. With 5 bases clipped from V and 0 bases from J, the junction kept 7 bases outside the gene matches. CDR1 SGHAT and CDR2 FQNNGV come from the germline V gene.

In its sample, this clonotype was seen a few times. The CDR3 loop is CSASGSDQPQHF. The CDR3 bases are TGCAGTGCTTCAGGGTCGGATCAGCCCCAGCATTTT. The J gene is TRBJ1-5, the V gene TRBV20-1, with a tentative D call TRBD1 (5 bases). This CDR3 spans 12 amino acids. Trimming shortened V by 5 bases and J by 5 bases, and 10 bases separated the two germline ends. Germline CDR1 and CDR2: DFQATT and SNEGSKA (reference sequence).

V and J are TRBV20-1 and TRBJ2-3; D could derive from TRBD1 or TRBD2 (6 bases each). The CDR3 has 15 residues. Looked up from germline, CDR1 is DFQATT and CDR2 is SNEGSKA (reference sequence). V lost 0 bases to trimming and J lost 1 base, with 11 bases between them. CDR3 loop: CSARDEGGGTDTQYF. The DNA for the CDR3 is TGCAGTGCTAGAGACGAGGGGGGTGGCACAGATACGCAGTATTTT.

The rearrangement joins TRBV5-1 to TRBJ2-6, with D possibly matching TRBD2 (5 bases). The CDR3 runs 18 residues. Germline CDR1 is SGHRS and CDR2 is YFSETQ. The V gene lost 0 bases and the J gene lost 0 bases, with 13 bases spanning the gap. This CDR3 reads CASSLGTADFSGANVLTF. The CDR3, as DNA: TGCGCCAGCAGCTTGGGGACTGCGGATTTCTCTGGGGCCAACGTCCTGACTTTC. Full variable domain (remainder filled in from reference TRBV5-1 and TRBJ2-6): KAGVTQTPRYLIKTRGQQVTLSCSPISGHRSVSWYQQTPGQGLQFLFEYFSETQRNKGNFPGRFSGRQFSNSRSEMNVSTLELGDSALYLCASSLGTADFSGANVLTFGAGSRLTVL.

Only a few counts were recorded for this clonotype. V and J are TRBV9 and TRBJ1-6; D is unresolved. Germline lookup yields CDR1 SGDLS and CDR2 YYNGEE. Trimming took 1 base from V and 5 from J, leaving 10 bases between them. This CDR3 contains 15 residues. Here the CDR3 reads CASSVHGFDNSPLHF. The CDR3 nucleotides read TGTGCCAGCAGCGTACACGGATTCGATAATTCACCCCTCCACTTT.